The 24 T cell receptor beta chains below were found in one sample sequenced in a study of CD8 T cells in Susac syndrome. With random hexamers, roughly 0.45 to 1 ug RNA was reverse transcribed. TCRdb fed the immunoSEQ multiplex PCR reads into MiXCR, producing one record per CDR3 protein. The table records over 95,000 distinct CDR3 sequences, roughly 90% of them present only once. Sequencing used CD8+ T cells from PBMCs. Receptor source: a human donor in good health.

The V and J genes are TRBV2 and TRBJ2-1, with a weak D call TRBD2 (5 bases). The CDR3 has 16 amino acids. Germline V gives CDR1 SNHLY, CDR2 FYNNEI. The germline V and J ends were trimmed by 4 bases and 0 bases, with 13 bases remaining between them. DNA for the CDR3: TGTGCCAGCAGTGGGACTGCCCTGAGCTCCTACAATGAGCAGTTCTTC. Residues: CASSGTALSSYNEQFF. The whole variable domain, filled in from reference TRBV2 and TRBJ2-1, reads EPEVTQTPSHQVTQMGQEVILRCVPISNHLYFYWYRQILGQKVEFLVSFYNNEISEKSEIFDDQFSVERPDGSNFTLKIRSTKLEDSAMYFCASSGTALSSYNEQFFGPGTRLTVL.

The table lists this clonotype with a count of one. V usage is TRBV30 and J usage is TRBJ1-3; tentative D call: TRBD1 (6 bases). This CDR3 contains 14 residues. Germline lookup yields CDR1 GTSNPN and CDR2 SVGIG (reference sequence). V was cut by 2 bases and J by 3 bases, with 11 bases left in between. The CDR3 loop reads CAWSTGGFGNTIYF. CDR3 DNA: TGTGCCTGGAGTACCGGGGGCTTTGGAAACACCATATATTTT.

The V gene is TRBV29-1, the J gene TRBJ2-4; D is unresolved. This CDR3 comprises 13 residues. Germline-derived CDR1 and CDR2 are SQVTM and ANQGSEA. V was pared by 5 bases and J by 1 base, with 9 bases between. The CDR3 nucleotides read TGCAGCGTTTTGAGGTTTGCCAAAAACATTCAGTACTTC. It translates to CSVLRFAKNIQYF.

V is TRBV25-1 and J is TRBJ2-3; D gene uncertain. The V end was cut by 4 bases, the J end by 6 bases, with 8 bases between. Germline V lookup: CDR1 MGHDK, CDR2 SYGVNS. The CDR3 loop spans 12 amino acids. CDR3 residues: CASSGPGDTQYF. CDR3 DNA sequence: TGTGCCAGCAGTGGGCCTGGGGATACGCAGTATTTT.

This clonotype was picked up one time. The J gene is TRBJ2-7, the V gene TRBV11-2; TRBD2 matches 12 bases. This CDR3 has 20 residues. The germline CDR1 and CDR2 sequences are SGHAT and FQNNGV. The J segment lost 1 base and the V segment lost 6 bases, leaving 19 bases of the junction unmatched. The CDR3 loop is CASSSQTKVLAGGPSYEQYF. CDR3 DNA: TGTGCCAGCAGTTCACAAACAAAGGTTCTAGCGGGAGGGCCTTCCTACGAGCAGTACTTC.

The V call is TRBV5-5, the J call TRBJ2-7; D remains unclear. Looked up from germline, CDR1 is SGHKS and CDR2 is YYEKEE (reference sequence). Between the trimmed V and J ends, which lost 3 bases and 1 base, there was a span of 8 bases. The CDR3 extends over 13 amino acids. This CDR3 reads CASSSAASYEQYF. In nucleotides, the CDR3 is TGTGCCAGCAGCTCGGCAGCTTCCTACGAGCAGTACTTC.

The chain recombines TRBV4-3 with TRBJ2-3, with 7 bases lining up with TRBD1. CDR1 is LGHNA, CDR2 YSLEER, per germline. The CDR3 is 16 amino acids. Trimming cost V 3 bases and J 0 bases; bases outside gene matches: 6. The CDR3 DNA sequence: TGCGCCAGCAGCCACATGACAGGGCCTAGCACAGATACGCAGTATTTT. It codes for CASSHMTGPSTDTQYF.

The V and J genes are TRBV5-1 and TRBJ2-2; D perhaps matches TRBD1 (6 bases). The CDR3 spans 15 residues. Germline CDR1 reads SGHRS; CDR2 reads YFSETQ. Trimming cost V 7 bases and J 1 base, with 14 bases left between them. Here the CDR3 reads CASGARGLNTGELFF. The CDR3 DNA is TGCGCCAGCGGAGCCAGGGGATTGAACACCGGGGAGCTGTTTTTT.

V and J are TRBV7-9 and TRBJ1-2, with 9 nucleotides matching TRBD1. J was trimmed by 5 bases and V by 4 bases; bases with no gene match: 8. This CDR3 is 15 amino acids long. Germline V gives CDR1 SEHNR, CDR2 FQNEAQ (reference sequence). The CDR3: CASSSPGQGTYGYTF. Here the CDR3 DNA reads TGTGCCAGCAGCTCTCCGGGACAGGGAACTTATGGCTACACCTTC.

CDR3 protein: CSVHLGGGTEAFF. The CDR3 DNA sequence: TGCAGCGTCCACCTTGGGGGCGGCACTGAAGCTTTCTTT. This rearrangement joins TRBV29-1 to TRBJ1-1; D may be TRBD1 (6 bases). The CDR3 length is 13 residues. CDR1 is SQVTM, CDR2 ANQGSEA, per germline. Trimming removed 6 bases at V and 4 bases at J, with 15 bases between.

The genes are TRBV5-1 and TRBJ2-7; the D gene could be TRBD1 or TRBD2 (5 bases each). This CDR3 region has 14 residues. Germline CDR1 is SGHRS and CDR2 is YFSETQ. V was clipped by 4 bases and J by 4 bases, with 15 bases between them. The CDR3 nucleotides are TGCGCCAGCAGCCCTCTTGGGGACGGGTACGAGCAGTACTTC. It codes for CASSPLGDGYEQYF.

V gene TRBV29-1 combines with J gene TRBJ2-5; D remains unclear. In germline, CDR1 is SQVTM, CDR2 ANQGSEA. The CDR3 spans 12 residues. Trimming removed 3 bases from V and 0 bases from J, with 5 bases in between. The CDR3 spells CSVEQNQETQYF. The CDR3 bases are TGCAGCGTTGAGCAGAACCAAGAGACCCAGTACTTC.

V gene TRBV20-1 combines with J gene TRBJ1-4; D is undetermined. CDR1 is DFQATT and CDR2 is SNEGSKA in the germline V gene (reference sequence). The CDR3 contains 12 residues. Trimming pared 0 bases from V and 8 bases from J, leaving 7 bases between. CDR3 loop: CSARESEEKLFF. The CDR3 nucleotides read TGCAGTGCTAGAGAGTCAGAAGAAAAACTGTTTTTT.

V is TRBV5-4 and J is TRBJ2-1; D not certain. V gave up 0 bases and J gave up 7 bases, with 14 bases separating them. Germline V gives CDR1 SGHNT, CDR2 YYREEE (reference sequence). This CDR3 comprises 15 residues. The CDR3 loop reads CASSLETRSRNEQFF. For the CDR3, the DNA is TGTGCCAGCAGCTTGGAGACGCGCAGCCGGAATGAGCAGTTCTTC. Full variable domain (outside the CDR3, taken from reference TRBV5-4 and TRBJ2-1): ETGVTQSPTHLIKTRGQQVTLRCSSQSGHNTVSWYQQALGQGPQFIFQYYREEENGRGNFPPRFSGLQFPNYSSELNVNALELDDSALYLCASSLETRSRNEQFFGPGTRLTVL.

V and J are TRBV19 and TRBJ2-1; 11 bases align to TRBD2. Germline CDR1 and CDR2: LNHDA and SQIVND (reference sequence). Germline trimming cut 4 bases from V and 2 bases from J; bases unmatched to any gene: 4. This CDR3 contains 16 residues. As DNA, the CDR3 is TGTGCCAGTAGTACACGACTAGCGGGAACCTACAATGAGCAGTTCTTC. Translated, it gives CASSTRLAGTYNEQFF.

V gene TRBV4-3 combines with J gene TRBJ2-3; 11 bases are shared with TRBD2. CDR3 length: 17 residues. CDR1 and CDR2 from the germline V gene are LGHNA and YSLEER. V gave up 0 bases and J gave up 4 bases; unmatched junction bases: 6. CDR3 coding DNA: TGCGCCAGCAGCCAAGATGCCGGGACTAGCGGTCCAGATACGCAGTATTTT. Translation gives CASSQDAGTSGPDTQYF.

The chain combines TRBV7-2 with TRBJ2-1; TRBD2 aligns across 10 bases. Trimming at V came to 3 bases and at J to 7 bases, leaving 12 bases not matched to a gene. Germline CDR1 and CDR2: SGHTA and FQGNSA. This CDR3 has 17 residues. The CDR3 DNA follows: TGTGCCAGCAGCTTTTTTTTGAGCGGGAGGGCCGAGAATGAGCAGTTCTTC. Its protein is CASSFFLSGRAENEQFF.

V is TRBV20-1 and J is TRBJ1-5, with 7 nucleotides matching TRBD1. The V gene's germline CDR1 is DFQATT and CDR2 SNEGSKA (reference sequence). Trimming took 6 bases from V and 2 from J; bases not matched to a gene: 13. The CDR3 has 16 amino acids. CDR3 in DNA: TGCAGTGCCGGAGCGAAAGGGGGCTCAGGCAATCAGCCCCAGCATTTT. Translated: CSAGAKGGSGNQPQHF.

The rearrangement uses TRBV7-2 and TRBJ2-1; 12 bases agree with TRBD2. V shed 3 bases, J shed 3 bases, and the junction held 3 bases outside the gene matches. The germline gives CDR1 SGHTA, CDR2 FQGNSA. The length of the CDR3 is 16 residues. This CDR3 reads CASSFLTSGGYNEQFF. The CDR3 DNA follows: TGTGCCAGCAGCTTCCTGACTAGCGGGGGCTACAATGAGCAGTTCTTC.

The chain links TRBV20-1 to TRBJ2-5; D possibly corresponds to TRBD2 (5 bases). Germline assignment: CDR1 DFQATT and CDR2 SNEGSKA (reference sequence). The V gene lost 3 bases and the J gene lost 0 bases, with 8 bases spanning the gap. There are 13 residues in the CDR3. The CDR3 DNA is TGCAGTGCTAGGCAGCGGTACCAAGAGACCCAGTACTTC. Translation gives CSARQRYQETQYF.

The rearrangement links TRBV7-2 to TRBJ2-3; unclear D gene. V lost 6 bases to trimming and J lost 6 bases, with 16 bases between them. The CDR3 spans 14 residues. Germline loops: CDR1 SGHTA, CDR2 FQGNSA. The CDR3 nucleotides read TGTGCCAGCAGGTCGGCCCCCTTGGCGGATACGCAGTATTTT. Encoded protein: CASRSAPLADTQYF.

The chain employs TRBV5-6 and TRBJ2-3; 7 nucleotides line up with TRBD1. V lost 4 bases and J lost 6; bases outside the gene matches: 11. Germline loops: CDR1 SGHDT, CDR2 YYEEEE. The CDR3 loop spans 15 amino acids. Here the CDR3 DNA reads TGTGCCAGCAGCCCTAAAGGGGGCAGGTCTGATACGCAGTATTTT. Its translation is CASSPKGGRSDTQYF.

V usage is TRBV20-1 and J usage is TRBJ1-1; D is uncertain. From germline, CDR1 is DFQATT and CDR2 SNEGSKA (reference sequence). Deletions cut 1 base from V and 4 bases from J, with 13 bases between. This CDR3 is 14 amino acids long. CDR3 DNA sequence: TGCAGTGCTAGAGGGCCCGGAACGGGCACTGAAGCTTTCTTT. It yields the protein CSARGPGTGTEAFF.

The V call is TRBV11-1, the J call TRBJ2-5; either TRBD1 or TRBD2 may fit D (5 bases each). The CDR3 loop spans 16 amino acids. V was trimmed by 5 bases and J by 4 bases, leaving 20 bases between them. Germline CDR1 and CDR2: SGHAT and FQDESV (reference sequence). CDR3 nucleotide sequence: TGTGCCAGCAGCCTCATGTTTTTGGGGGACGGAGAGACCCAGTACTTC. It encodes CASSLMFLGDGETQYF.